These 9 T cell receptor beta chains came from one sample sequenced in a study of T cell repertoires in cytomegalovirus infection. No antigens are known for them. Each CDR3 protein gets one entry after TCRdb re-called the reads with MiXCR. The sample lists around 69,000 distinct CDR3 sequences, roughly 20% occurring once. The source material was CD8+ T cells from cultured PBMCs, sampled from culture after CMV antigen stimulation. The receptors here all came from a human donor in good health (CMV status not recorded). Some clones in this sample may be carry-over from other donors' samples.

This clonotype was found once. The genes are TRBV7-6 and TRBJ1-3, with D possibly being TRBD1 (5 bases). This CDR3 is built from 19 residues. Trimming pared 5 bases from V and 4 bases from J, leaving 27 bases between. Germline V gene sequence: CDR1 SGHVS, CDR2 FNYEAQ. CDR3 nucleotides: TGTGCCAGCAGCCCTCCCTCTATAGGGGCAGAACCGAGGGGAAACACCATATATTTT. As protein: CASSPPSIGAEPRGNTIYF.

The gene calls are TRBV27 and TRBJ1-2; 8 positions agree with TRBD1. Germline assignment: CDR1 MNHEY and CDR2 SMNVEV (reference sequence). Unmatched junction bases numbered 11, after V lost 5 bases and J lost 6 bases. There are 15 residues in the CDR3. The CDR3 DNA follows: TGTGCCAGCAGTCGACAGGGGACGAATCCGCATGGCTACACCTTC. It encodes CASSRQGTNPHGYTF.

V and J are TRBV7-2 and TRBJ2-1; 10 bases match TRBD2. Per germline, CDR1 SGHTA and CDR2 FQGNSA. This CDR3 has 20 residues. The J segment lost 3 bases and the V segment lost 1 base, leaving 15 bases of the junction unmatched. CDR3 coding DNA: TGTGCCAGCAGCTTAGAAGTCAGTCTAGCGGGGGACGACAACTACAATGAGCAGTTCTTC. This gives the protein CASSLEVSLAGDDNYNEQFF.

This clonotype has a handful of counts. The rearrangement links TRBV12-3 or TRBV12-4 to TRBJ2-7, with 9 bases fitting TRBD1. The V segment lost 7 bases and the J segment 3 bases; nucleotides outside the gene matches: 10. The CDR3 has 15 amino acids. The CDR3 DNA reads TGTGCCAGCACCACCACTGTGGGACAGGGCTACGAGCAGTACTTC. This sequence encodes CASTTTVGQGYEQYF.

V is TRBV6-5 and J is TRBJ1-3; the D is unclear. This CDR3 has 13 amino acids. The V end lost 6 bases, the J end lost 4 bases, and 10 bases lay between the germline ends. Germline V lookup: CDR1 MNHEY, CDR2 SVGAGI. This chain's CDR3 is CASSPVAGNTIYF. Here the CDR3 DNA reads TGTGCCAGCAGCCCCGTCGCGGGAAACACCATATATTTT.

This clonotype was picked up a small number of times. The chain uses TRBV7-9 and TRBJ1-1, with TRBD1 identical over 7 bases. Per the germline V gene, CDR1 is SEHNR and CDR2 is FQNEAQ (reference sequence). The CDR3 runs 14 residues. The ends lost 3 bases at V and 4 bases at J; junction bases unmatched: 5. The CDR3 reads CASSFAAGGTEAFF. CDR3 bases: TGTGCCAGCAGCTTCGCCGCAGGGGGCACTGAAGCTTTCTTT.

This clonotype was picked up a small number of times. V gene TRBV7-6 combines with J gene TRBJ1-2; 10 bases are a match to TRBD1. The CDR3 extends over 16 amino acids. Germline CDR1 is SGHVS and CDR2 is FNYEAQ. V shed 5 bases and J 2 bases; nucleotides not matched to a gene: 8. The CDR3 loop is CASSARPGQGNYGYTF. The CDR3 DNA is TGTGCCAGCAGCGCCCGACCGGGACAGGGGAACTATGGCTACACCTTC.

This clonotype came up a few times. The CDR3 nucleotides are TGTGCCAGCAGCTTTGTGACAGAGACTATGAACACTGAAGCTTTCTTT. Translated: CASSFVTETMNTEAFF. The chain couples TRBV7-6 to TRBJ1-1, with D perhaps matching TRBD1 (5 bases). This CDR3 is built from 16 residues. V was pared by 3 bases and J by 0 bases, with 14 bases between. The germline V gene encodes CDR1 SGHVS and CDR2 FNYEAQ.

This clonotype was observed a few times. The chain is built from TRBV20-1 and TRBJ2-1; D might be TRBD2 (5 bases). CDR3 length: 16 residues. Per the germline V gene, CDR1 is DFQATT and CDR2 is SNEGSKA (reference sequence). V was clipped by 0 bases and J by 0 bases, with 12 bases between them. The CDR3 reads CSARDVDSSSYNEQFF. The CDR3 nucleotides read TGCAGTGCTAGAGATGTGGACTCGAGCTCCTACAATGAGCAGTTCTTC.